One and the same sample provided the 3 T cell receptor beta chains below, sequenced in a study of cytomegalovirus exposure and HLA in healthy donors. It was with 60 Vbeta and 13 Jbeta primers that the PCR ran. TCRdb's copy holds only in-frame clones and misses some; the assay was immunoSEQ multiplex PCR. The sample includes about 130,000 clones, 55% to 75% seen only once; the top ten take about 1.6%. What was sequenced was PBMCs. The receptors were gathered from a man aged 30 to 45 in good health and CMV-seropositive.

The chain employs TRBV10-3 and TRBJ2-7; TRBD1 matches 9 bases. Germline V gene sequence: CDR1 ENHRY, CDR2 SYGVKD. This CDR3 is 15 amino acids long. Trimming cost V 5 bases and J 0 bases; bases outside gene matches: 5. The CDR3 sequence: CAISSTGGFSYEQYF. The CDR3 DNA reads as TGTGCCATCAGTTCCACAGGGGGCTTCTCCTACGAGCAGTACTTC.

This clone appeared a single time. As DNA, the CDR3 is TGTGCCAGCAGCCCAGACGGGAAACTCGGCTACACCTTC. Protein: CASSPDGKLGYTF. The gene calls are TRBV7-2 and TRBJ1-2; D is undetermined. CDR1 is SGHTA, CDR2 FQGNSA, per germline. CDR3 size: 13 residues. V dropped 5 bases and J dropped 8 bases, with 15 bases sitting between them.

The rearrangement joins TRBV5-6 to TRBJ2-1; 8 bases are a match to TRBD2. V was pared by 1 base and J by 6 bases, with 9 bases of the junction left unmatched. CDR1 is SGHDT and CDR2 is YYEEEE in the germline V gene. This CDR3 is built from 16 residues. The CDR3: CASSLYPGRDGNEQFF. CDR3 nucleotide sequence: TGTGCCAGCAGCTTGTATCCCGGGAGGGATGGCAATGAGCAGTTCTTC.